This T cell receptor beta chain was profiled in a study of Graves' ophthalmopathy and Graves' hyperthyroidism. Ophthalmopathy in the donors was of moderate-to-severe activity, with CAS ≥3, NOSPECS ≥4 and duration under 3 months. A diagnosis was made from clinical symptoms together with serum thyroxine, TRAb, thyroid ultrasound and orbital computed tomography. TCR beta CDR3 regions were amplified from RNA transcripts. RT-PCR was first run with HTBI primers, then multiplex PCR in a second round. TCRdb reanalysed the multiplex PCR reads using MiXCR and keeps one entry per CDR3 protein. Of about 48,000 distinct CDR3 sequences listed, around 45% are singletons. There are many counts of this clonotype. The antigen remains undetermined. One end of the junction does not line up with germline, which may come from a read error. Germline V gene data show CDR1 as SGHVS and CDR2 as FNYEAQ. The CDR3 is made up of 15 amino acids.

General study findings and limits: Detected in blood as well were most expanded thyroid clonotypes with frequency above 0.001.

The chain recombines TRBV7-6 with TRBJ2-1; 8 nucleotides agree with TRBD2. Sequenced sample: peripheral blood. This TCR was sampled from an adult man with Graves' ophthalmopathy. The CDR3 nucleotides read TGTGCCAGCAGCTTAACGCCACTAGCGGTAAATGGGCAGTTCTTC. It yields the protein CASSLTPLAVNGQFF. Full variable domain (outside the CDR3, taken from reference TRBV7-6 and TRBJ2-1): GAGVSQSPRYKVTKRGQDVALRCDPISGHVSLYWYRQALGQGPEFLTYFNYEAQQDKSGLPNDRFSAERPEGSISTLTIQRTEQRDSAMYRCASSLTPLAVNGQFFGPGTRLTVL.